This is a list of T cell receptor beta chains from one sample in a study of CD8 T cells in ankylosing spondylitis. TCRdb ran MiXCR on the 5' RACE reads and lists one entry per CDR3 protein. The table includes about 310,000 distinct CDR3 sequences, around 20% detected once. Material for sequencing was blood, either unsorted or a sorted T cell fraction (not recorded which). The receptors originated from a female donor with ankylosing spondylitis or in good health (not recorded which). CDR3s include the opening cysteine and the closing phenylalanine or tryptophan. The order of the fields is V gene, J gene, D gene, clone size, CDR3 protein, CDR3 DNA. The D gene is left open where the match is weak. Size values are once, few and many counts, or a class for expanded clones, and some rows have none.

>TRBV11-2|TRBJ2-1|TRBD2|few
CASSRGLAGGRNEQFF
TGTGCCAGCAGCCGAGGACTAGCGGGAGGGCGGAATGAGCAGTTCTTC
>TRBV3-1|TRBJ2-1|TRBD2|many
CASSQGRLAGILNNEQFF
TGTGCCAGCAGCCAAGGGCGACTAGCGGGAATATTGAACAATGAGCAGTTCTTC
>TRBV7-9|TRBJ1-1|TRBD1|.
CASSSTTGTEAEAFF
TGTGCCAGCAGCTCAACGACAGGGACTGAGGCTGAAGCTTTCTTT
>TRBV27|TRBJ2-7|.|few
CASRGSYPREQYF
TGTGCCAGCAGGGGGTCCTACCCCCGCGAGCAGTACTTC
>TRBV7-9|TRBJ2-6|TRBD1|.
CASSPQGAGGANVLTF
TGTGCCAGCAGCCCGCAGGGGGCGGGCGGGGCCAACGTCCTGACTTTC
>TRBV18|TRBJ2-5|.|.
CASSPPYQETQYF
TGTGCCAGCTCACCACCGTACCAAGAGACCCAGTACTTC
>TRBV11-2|TRBJ1-1|TRBD1|few
CASSGSTGLEAFF
TGTGCCAGCAGCGGCTCGACAGGGCTTGAAGCTTTCTTT
>TRBV5-1|TRBJ2-7|.|.
CASSLEDLDEQYF
TGCGCCAGCAGCTTGGAAGATCTGGACGAGCAGTACTTC
>TRBV9|TRBJ1-2|.|many
CASSVGSAYGYTF
TGTGCCAGCAGCGTAGGCAGCGCCTATGGCTACACCTTC
>TRBV25-1|TRBJ2-7|.|few
CASSGGLVGEQYF
TGTGCCAGCAGTGGGGGCTTGGTGGGCGAGCAGTACTTC
>TRBV18|TRBJ2-7|TRBD1|.
CASSLRTGGNAYEQYF
TGTGCCAGCTCACTACGGACAGGTGGCAATGCCTACGAGCAGTACTTC
>TRBV15|TRBJ2-7|TRBD2|.
CATSRDWGPNGGGYEQYF
TGTGCCACCAGCAGAGATTGGGGCCCTAACGGCGGGGGCTACGAGCAGTACTTC
>TRBV10-3|TRBJ2-7|.|few
CAISPGYEQYF
TGTGCCATCAGTCCCGGCTACGAGCAGTACTTC
>TRBV12-3/TRBV12-4|TRBJ1-1|.|many
CASSLKGLNTEAFF
TGTGCCAGCAGTTTGAAGGGCCTCAACACTGAAGCTTTCTTT
>TRBV10-3|TRBJ1-4|.|.
CAISRGQVNEKLFF
TGTGCCATCAGTCGGGGACAAGTTAATGAAAAACTGTTTTTT
>TRBV5-1|TRBJ2-1|TRBD2|many
CASSFRTSGEAGEQFF
TGCGCCAGCAGCTTCCGGACTAGCGGTGAAGCTGGTGAGCAGTTCTTC
>TRBV6-2/TRBV6-3|TRBJ2-7|.|.
CASSLLASHYEQYF
TGTGCCAGCAGCCTCCTAGCGTCCCACTACGAGCAGTACTTC
>TRBV6-2/TRBV6-3|TRBJ2-7|TRBD2|.
CASRLRLAGEMEQYF
TGTGCCAGCAGGTTGAGACTAGCGGGAGAAATGGAGCAGTACTTC
>TRBV7-8|TRBJ1-5|TRBD1|.
CASSFGQGGRTNQPQHF
TGTGCCAGCAGCTTCGGACAGGGTGGACGAACCAATCAGCCCCAGCATTTT
>TRBV3-1|TRBJ1-1|.|few
CASSQDRGEAFF
TGTGCCAGCAGCCAAGACAGGGGTGAAGCTTTCTTT
>TRBV7-3|TRBJ2-1|TRBD1|few
CASSSTADRGNEQFF
TGTGCCAGCAGCTCCACAGCGGACAGGGGCAATGAGCAGTTCTTC
>TRBV12-3/TRBV12-4|TRBJ1-1|.|few
CASNPQGSEAFF
TGTGCCAGCAACCCCCAGGGGAGTGAAGCTTTCTTT
>TRBV20-1|TRBJ1-1|.|.
CSAVAAENTEAFF
TGCAGTGCCGTGGCAGCCGAGAACACTGAAGCTTTCTTT
>TRBV9|TRBJ1-1|.|many
CASSVQPKGEAFF
TGTGCCAGCAGCGTACAACCCAAAGGTGAAGCTTTCTTT
>TRBV29-1|TRBJ1-5|.|many
CSVEEGGNQPQHF
TGCAGCGTTGAAGAAGGAGGCAATCAGCCCCAGCATTTT
>TRBV6-1|TRBJ2-1|TRBD2|.
CASSQSGREQFF
TGTGCCAGCAGTCAAAGCGGGAGGGAGCAGTTCTTC
>TRBV7-2|TRBJ2-3|.|few
CASSSLGMFQYF
TGTGCCAGCAGCTCCCTTGGGATGTTCCAGTATTTT
>TRBV28|TRBJ2-3|.|few
CASSSPPLPSDTQYF
TGTGCCAGCAGTTCCCCCCCACTTCCCTCAGATACGCAGTATTTT
>TRBV6-4|TRBJ2-2|.|.
CASSVESAGELFF
TGTGCCAGCAGTGTCGAGTCGGCCGGGGAGCTGTTTTTT
>TRBV6-5|TRBJ1-2|.|many
CASSYRGGGYTF
TGTGCCAGCAGTTACAGGGGAGGTGGCTACACCTTC
>TRBV6-1|TRBJ2-3|.|few
CASSEFGLVRLPGTDTQYF
TGTGCCAGCAGTGAATTTGGCCTCGTGCGGCTCCCCGGCACAGATACGCAGTATTTT
>TRBV7-9|TRBJ1-5|.|.
CASSHGGSNQPQHF
TGTGCCAGCAGCCACGGAGGGAGCAATCAGCCCCAGCATTTT
>TRBV13|TRBJ2-7|.|few
CASRNTGGAAKQYF
TGTGCCAGCAGAAATACAGGGGGGGCGGCTAAGCAGTACTTC
>TRBV20-1|TRBJ2-1|TRBD2|.
CSASGGAEQFF
TGCAGTGCTTCGGGGGGAGCTGAGCAGTTCTTC
>TRBV7-8|TRBJ2-3|.|few
CASRLRQGTDTQYF
TGTGCCAGCAGACTAAGACAGGGCACAGATACGCAGTATTTT
>TRBV6-2/TRBV6-3|TRBJ2-5|.|.
CASSYGRNQETQYF
TGTGCCAGCAGTTACGGGCGGAATCAAGAGACCCAGTACTTC
>TRBV20-1|TRBJ2-7|TRBD2|.
CSARDRREAGGGREQYF
TGCAGTGCTAGAGATAGGAGGGAAGCGGGAGGCGGCCGGGAGCAGTACTTC
>TRBV20-1|TRBJ2-1|TRBD2|few
CSAPGTSGYNEQFF
TGCAGTGCGCCCGGGACTAGCGGGTACAATGAGCAGTTCTTC
>TRBV7-2|TRBJ2-3|.|many
CASSFDISTDTQYF
TGTGCCAGCAGCTTCGACATTAGCACAGATACGCAGTATTTT